The 13 T cell receptor beta chains below all came from one sample that was sequenced in a study of T-cell memory formation after mild COVID-19. TCRdb itself ran the 5' RACE reads through MiXCR, one entry per CDR3 protein. Of a few hundred thousand distinct CDR3 sequences listed, roughly a fifth are singletons. Material for sequencing was PBMCs or a T cell subset sorted from them (not recorded which). These TCRs come from an adult woman who had mild COVID-19 (a few samples of this study predate the infection). Cell type and time point are not known.

A single count supports this clonotype. One junction end disagrees with the germline gene, perhaps due to a read error. The rearrangement joins TRBV27 to TRBJ2-7; D could derive from TRBD1 or TRBD2 (5 bases each). Germline V lookup: CDR1 MNHEY, CDR2 SMNVEV (reference sequence). CDR3 length: 10 residues. The CDR3 bases are TGTGCCAGCAGTCGGAGAGGGGCGCACTTC. Amino acids: CASSRRGAHF.

The chain recombines TRBV12-3 or TRBV12-4 with TRBJ1-2; 7 nucleotides agree with TRBD1. The CDR3 extends over 13 amino acids. V shed 3 bases, J shed 9 bases, and the junction held 7 bases outside the gene matches. CDR3 region: CASSFQGGPSYTF. CDR3 DNA sequence: TGTGCCAGCAGTTTTCAGGGGGGGCCGAGCTACACCTTC.

This clonotype has just a few counts. This chain uses TRBV6-1 with TRBJ2-7; D unresolved. V lost 7 bases, J lost 9 bases, and 10 bases lay in between. This CDR3 spans 10 amino acids. CDR1 and CDR2 (germline): MNHNS, SASEGT. The DNA of the CDR3 is TGTGCCAGCACTTTAGAGGCGCAGTACTTC. This gives the protein CASTLEAQYF.

This chain links TRBV29-1 with TRBJ2-1; 13 bases agree with TRBD2. J lost 0 bases, V lost 7 bases, and 9 bases had no gene match. The CDR3 is 17 amino acids. Looked up from germline, CDR1 is SQVTM and CDR2 is ANQGSEA. The CDR3 loop reads CSATGLAGESSYNEQFF. In DNA form, the CDR3 reads TGCAGCGCTACCGGACTAGCGGGGGAAAGCTCCTACAATGAGCAGTTCTTC.

This chain uses TRBV4-1 with TRBJ2-7; 10 bases line up with TRBD2. Germline-derived CDR1 and CDR2 are MGHRA and YSYEKL. This CDR3 contains 16 residues. V trimming: 4 bases; J trimming: 0 bases; junction bases outside the gene matches: 6. CDR3 coding DNA: TGCGCCAGCAGCCCCATGGTAGCGGGGGGCTCCTACGAGCAGTACTTC. Its protein is CASSPMVAGGSYEQYF.

This clonotype was observed a handful of times. The V gene is TRBV5-6, the J gene TRBJ2-1, with TRBD2 matching over 11 bases. Germline loops: CDR1 SGHDT, CDR2 YYEEEE. This CDR3 spans 15 amino acids. Trimming cost V 4 bases and J 6 bases; bases outside gene matches: 6. The CDR3, as DNA: TGTGCCAGCAGCATCGGGACTAGCGGCCCCAATGAGCAGTTCTTC. This codes for CASSIGTSGPNEQFF. The entire variable domain, with the rest obtained from reference TRBV5-6 and TRBJ2-1, is as follows: DAGVTQSPTHLIKTRGQQVTLRCSPKSGHDTVSWYQQALGQGPQFIFQYYEEEERQRGNFPDRFSGHQFPNYSSELNVNALLLGDSALYLCASSIGTSGPNEQFFGPGTRLTVL.

This clonotype was seen ten or more times. The chain carries TRBV5-1 and TRBJ1-2, with TRBD1 matching 8 bases. CDR3 size: 14 residues. Germline CDR1 and CDR2: SGHRS and YFSETQ. The ends lost 4 bases at V and 3 bases at J; junction bases unmatched: 5. This CDR3 is CASSIQGGDYGYTF. The DNA of the CDR3 is TGCGCCAGCAGCATACAGGGGGGCGACTATGGCTACACCTTC.

J is TRBJ2-1 and V is TRBV5-1; either TRBD1 or TRBD2 may supply D (5 bases each). Germline V gives CDR1 SGHRS, CDR2 YFSETQ. The CDR3 covers 15 residues. Trimming cost V 7 bases and J 0 bases, with 14 bases left between them. This CDR3 is CASGNGASSYNEQFF. In DNA, the CDR3 is TGCGCCAGCGGGAACGGGGCGAGCTCCTACAATGAGCAGTTCTTC.

Concerning this clonotype: Just one base apart from a much larger clone, this may be a read error. The J gene is TRBJ2-5, the V gene TRBV2, with D unresolved. Germline V gives CDR1 SNHLY, CDR2 FYNNEI. The CDR3 loop spans 11 amino acids. Trimming removed 6 bases at V and 5 bases at J, with 7 bases between. CDR3 sequence: CASREWETQYF. CDR3 sequence (DNA): TGTGCCAGCAGGGAATGGGAGACCCAGTACTTC.

Only a few counts were recorded for this clonotype. The V gene is TRBV7-3, the J gene TRBJ2-5; 8 bases fit TRBD2. The CDR3 runs to 15 residues. Trimming cost V 5 bases and J 1 base; bases outside gene matches: 6. Germline assignment: CDR1 SGHTA and CDR2 FQGTGA. CDR3 region: CASSQSGGTQETQYF. The CDR3 region has the DNA TGTGCCAGCAGCCAGAGCGGGGGAACCCAAGAGACCCAGTACTTC.

This chain links TRBV7-9 with TRBJ2-7, with a tentative D call TRBD2 (6 bases). CDR3 length: 16 amino acids. Germline loops: CDR1 SEHNR, CDR2 FQNEAQ (reference sequence). V was trimmed by 4 bases and J by 1 base, leaving 17 bases between them. CDR3 in amino acids: CASSSTGVSGSYEQYF. The DNA for the CDR3 is TGTGCCAGCAGCTCGACGGGGGTGTCGGGATCCTACGAGCAGTACTTC.

This clonotype was observed a handful of times. J is TRBJ2-7 and V is TRBV12-3 or TRBV12-4, with 9 bases lining up with TRBD1. The J segment lost 1 base and the V segment lost 6 bases, leaving 4 bases of the junction unmatched. The CDR3 contains 14 residues. The CDR3: CASRRDRASYEQYF. The CDR3 nucleotides read TGTGCCAGCAGGCGGGACAGGGCGTCCTACGAGCAGTACTTC.

This clonotype was counted only a few times. The V call is TRBV6-2 or TRBV6-3, the J call TRBJ2-2; the D is unclear. The V end was cut by 6 bases, the J end by 0 bases, with 8 bases between. The CDR3 extends over 14 amino acids. The germline V gene encodes CDR1 MNHEY and CDR2 SVGEGT. CDR3 in amino acids: CASRVGTNTGELFF. The DNA for the CDR3 is TGTGCCAGCAGGGTGGGAACGAACACCGGGGAGCTGTTTTTT.